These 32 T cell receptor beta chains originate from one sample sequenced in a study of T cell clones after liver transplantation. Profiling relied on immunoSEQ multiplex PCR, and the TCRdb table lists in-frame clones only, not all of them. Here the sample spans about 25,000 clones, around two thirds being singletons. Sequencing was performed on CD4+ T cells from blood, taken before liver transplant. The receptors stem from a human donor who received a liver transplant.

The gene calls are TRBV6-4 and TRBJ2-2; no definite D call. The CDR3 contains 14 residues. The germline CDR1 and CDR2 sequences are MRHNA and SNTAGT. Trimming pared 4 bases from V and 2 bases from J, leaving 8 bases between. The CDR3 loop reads CASSVSRNTGELFF. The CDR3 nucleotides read TGTGCCAGCAGTGTCAGTCGTAACACCGGGGAGCTGTTTTTT.

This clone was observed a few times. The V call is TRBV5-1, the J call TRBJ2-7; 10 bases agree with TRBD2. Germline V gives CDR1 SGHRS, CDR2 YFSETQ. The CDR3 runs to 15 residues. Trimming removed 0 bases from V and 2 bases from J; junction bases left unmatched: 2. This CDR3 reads CASSLELAGAYEQYF. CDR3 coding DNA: TGCGCCAGCAGCTTGGAGCTAGCGGGGGCCTACGAGCAGTACTTC. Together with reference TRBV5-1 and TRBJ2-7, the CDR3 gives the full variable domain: KAGVTQTPRYLIKTRGQQVTLSCSPISGHRSVSWYQQTPGQGLQFLFEYFSETQRNKGNFPGRFSGRQFSNSRSEMNVSTLELGDSALYLCASSLELAGAYEQYFGPGTRLTVT.

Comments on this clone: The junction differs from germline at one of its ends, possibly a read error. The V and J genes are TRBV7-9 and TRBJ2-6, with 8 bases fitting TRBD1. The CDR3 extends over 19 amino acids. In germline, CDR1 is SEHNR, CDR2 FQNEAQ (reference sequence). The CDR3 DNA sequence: TGTGCCGGCAGCTTTTCTAGGACAGGGCAGTATTGGGGGGCCAACGTCCTGACTTTC. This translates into CAGSFSRTGQYWGANVLTF. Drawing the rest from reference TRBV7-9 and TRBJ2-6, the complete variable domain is DTGVSQNPRHKITKRGQNVTFRCDPISEHNRLYWYRQTLGQGPEFLTYFQNEAQLEKSRLLSDRFSAERPKGSFSTLEIQRTEQGDSAMYLCAGSFSRTGQYWGANVLTFGAGSRLTVL.

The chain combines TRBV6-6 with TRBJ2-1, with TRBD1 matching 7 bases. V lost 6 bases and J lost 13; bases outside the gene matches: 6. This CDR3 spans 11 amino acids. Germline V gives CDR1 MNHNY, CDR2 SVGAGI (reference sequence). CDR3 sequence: CASRRQGRQFF. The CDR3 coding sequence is TGTGCCAGCAGAAGACAGGGCCGTCAGTTCTTC.

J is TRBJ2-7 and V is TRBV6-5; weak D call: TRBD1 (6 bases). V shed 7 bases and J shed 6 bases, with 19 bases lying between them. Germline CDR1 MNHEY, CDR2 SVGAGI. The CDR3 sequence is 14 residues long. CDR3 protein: CASTPERTVTEQYF. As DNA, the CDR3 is TGTGCCAGCACTCCAGAGAGGACAGTCACCGAGCAGTACTTC.

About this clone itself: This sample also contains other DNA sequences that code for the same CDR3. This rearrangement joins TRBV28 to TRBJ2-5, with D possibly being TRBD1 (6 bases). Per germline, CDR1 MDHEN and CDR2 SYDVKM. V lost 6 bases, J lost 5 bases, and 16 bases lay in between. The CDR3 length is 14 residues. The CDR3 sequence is CASSRGQSRETQYF. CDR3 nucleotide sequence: TGTGCCAGCAGCCGCGGACAGAGCAGGGAGACCCAGTACTTC.

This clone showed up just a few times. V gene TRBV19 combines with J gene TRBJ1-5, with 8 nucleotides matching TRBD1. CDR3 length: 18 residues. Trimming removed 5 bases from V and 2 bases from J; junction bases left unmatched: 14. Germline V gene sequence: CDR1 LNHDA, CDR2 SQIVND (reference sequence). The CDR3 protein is CASSRNRQGAEGNQPQHF. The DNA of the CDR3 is TGTGCCAGTAGTCGCAACCGTCAGGGGGCTGAGGGCAATCAGCCCCAGCATTTT. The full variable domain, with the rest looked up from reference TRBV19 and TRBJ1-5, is DGGITQSPKYLFRKEGQNVTLSCEQNLNHDAMYWYRQDPGQGLRLIYYSQIVNDFQKGDIAEGYSVSREKKESFPLTVTSAQKNPTAFYLCASSRNRQGAEGNQPQHFGDGTRLSIL.

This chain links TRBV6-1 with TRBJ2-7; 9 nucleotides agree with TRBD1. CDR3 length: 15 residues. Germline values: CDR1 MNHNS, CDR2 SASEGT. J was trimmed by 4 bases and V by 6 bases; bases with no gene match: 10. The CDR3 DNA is TGTGCCAGCAGCACTGAAACAGGGGGCAGGTACGAGCAGTACTTC. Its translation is CASSTETGGRYEQYF.

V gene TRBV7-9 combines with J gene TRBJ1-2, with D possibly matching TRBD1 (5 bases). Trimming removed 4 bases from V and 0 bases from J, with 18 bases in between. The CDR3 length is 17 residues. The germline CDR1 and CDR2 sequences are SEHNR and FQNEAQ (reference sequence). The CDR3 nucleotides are TGTGCCAGCAGCTCCGACAGAGGGGCGGGATCTAACTATGGCTACACCTTC. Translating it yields CASSSDRGAGSNYGYTF.

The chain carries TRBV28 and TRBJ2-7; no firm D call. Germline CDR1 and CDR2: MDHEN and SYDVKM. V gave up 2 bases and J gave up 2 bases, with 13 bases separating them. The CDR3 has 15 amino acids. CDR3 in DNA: TGTGCCAGCAGTTTACCCGGAAAAGGGACCTACGAGCAGTACTTC. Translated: CASSLPGKGTYEQYF.

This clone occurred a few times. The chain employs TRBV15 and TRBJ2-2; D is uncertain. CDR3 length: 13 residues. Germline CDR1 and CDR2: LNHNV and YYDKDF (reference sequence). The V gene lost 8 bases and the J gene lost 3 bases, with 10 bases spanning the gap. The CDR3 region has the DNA TGTGCCACCCGCCATTCAGACACCGGGGAGCTGTTTTTT. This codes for CATRHSDTGELFF.

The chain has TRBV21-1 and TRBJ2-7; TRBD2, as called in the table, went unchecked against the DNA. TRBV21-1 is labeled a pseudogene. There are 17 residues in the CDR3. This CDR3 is CASSRGLAGGPVDEQYV. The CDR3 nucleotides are TGTGCCAGCAGCAGGGGACTAGCGGGAGGGCCGGTCGACGAGCAGTACGTC.

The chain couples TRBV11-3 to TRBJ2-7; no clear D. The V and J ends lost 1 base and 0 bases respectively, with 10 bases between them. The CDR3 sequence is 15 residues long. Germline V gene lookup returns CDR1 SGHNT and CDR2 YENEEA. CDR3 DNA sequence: TGTGCCAGCAGCTTAGCCGACTGGATCTCCTACGAGCAGTACGTC. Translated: CASSLADWISYEQYV.

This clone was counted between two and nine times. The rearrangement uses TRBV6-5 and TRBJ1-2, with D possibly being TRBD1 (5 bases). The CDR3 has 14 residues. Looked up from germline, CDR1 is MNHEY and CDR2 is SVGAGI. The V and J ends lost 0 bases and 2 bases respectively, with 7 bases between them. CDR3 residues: CASSYSRVNYGYTF. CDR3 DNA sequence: TGTGCCAGCAGTTACTCCAGGGTGAACTATGGCTACACCTTC.

CDR3 nucleotides: TGTGCCAGCAGCCGAGCGGGAGCCTCTCTGAATGAGCAGTTCTTC. Its translation is CASSRAGASLNEQFF. The rearrangement links TRBV7-9 to TRBJ2-1; the match to TRBD2 covers 8 bases. Germline V gene lookup returns CDR1 SEHNR and CDR2 FQNEAQ (reference sequence). This CDR3 comprises 15 residues. V lost 5 bases, J lost 7 bases, and 10 bases stayed unmatched.

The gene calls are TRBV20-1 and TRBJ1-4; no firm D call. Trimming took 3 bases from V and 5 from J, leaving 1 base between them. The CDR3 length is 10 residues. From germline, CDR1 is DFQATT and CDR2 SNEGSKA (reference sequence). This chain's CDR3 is CSARNEKLFF. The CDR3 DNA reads TGCAGTGCTAGGAATGAAAAACTGTTTTTT.

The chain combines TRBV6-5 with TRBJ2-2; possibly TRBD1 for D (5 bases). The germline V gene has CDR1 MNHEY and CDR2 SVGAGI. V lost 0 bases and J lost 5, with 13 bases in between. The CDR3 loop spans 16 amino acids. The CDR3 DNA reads TGTGCCAGCAGTTACTCTTGGGGCAGGGCAACCGGGGAGCTGTTTTTT. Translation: CASSYSWGRATGELFF.

The DNA for the CDR3 is TGTGCCTGGAATGGCAGGGAAAATGGCTACACCTTC. Amino acids: CAWNGRENGYTF. J is TRBJ1-2 and V is TRBV30; TRBD1 is a possible D gene (5 bases). The V gene lost 4 bases and the J gene lost 6 bases, with 12 bases spanning the gap. The germline V gene encodes CDR1 GTSNPN and CDR2 SVGIG (reference sequence). The CDR3 runs 12 residues.

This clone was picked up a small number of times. CDR3 in DNA: TGTGCCAGCAGCGTAGATGGGAACCCTACAGATACGCAGTATTTT. This translates into CASSVDGNPTDTQYF. The chain has TRBV9 and TRBJ2-3; the D is unclear. The V end was cut by 0 bases, the J end by 3 bases, with 11 bases between. Germline-derived CDR1 and CDR2 are SGDLS and YYNGEE. The CDR3 length is 15 residues.

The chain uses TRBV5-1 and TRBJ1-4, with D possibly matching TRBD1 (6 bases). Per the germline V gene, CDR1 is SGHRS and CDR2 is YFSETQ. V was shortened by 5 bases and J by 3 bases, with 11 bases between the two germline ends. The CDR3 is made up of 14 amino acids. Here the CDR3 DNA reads TGCGCCAGCAGAGAACAGGGATCTAATGAAAAACTGTTTTTT. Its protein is CASREQGSNEKLFF.

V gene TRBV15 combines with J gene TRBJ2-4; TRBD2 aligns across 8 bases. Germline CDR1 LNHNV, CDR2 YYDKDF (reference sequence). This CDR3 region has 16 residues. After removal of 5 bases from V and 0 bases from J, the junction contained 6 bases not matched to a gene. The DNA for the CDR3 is TGTGCCACCAGCTTACTAGCGGCCATAGCCAAAAACATTCAGTACTTC. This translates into CATSLLAAIAKNIQYF.

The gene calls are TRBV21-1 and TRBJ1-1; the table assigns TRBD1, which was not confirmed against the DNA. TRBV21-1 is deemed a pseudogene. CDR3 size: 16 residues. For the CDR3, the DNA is TGTGCCAGCAGTCGGAATAAGGACAGGCTGAACACTGAAGCTTTCTTT. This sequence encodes CASSRNKDRLNTEAFF.

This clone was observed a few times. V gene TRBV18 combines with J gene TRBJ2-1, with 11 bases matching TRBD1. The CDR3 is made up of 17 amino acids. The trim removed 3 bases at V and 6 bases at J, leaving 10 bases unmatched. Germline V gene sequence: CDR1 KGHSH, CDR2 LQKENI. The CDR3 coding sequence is TGTGCCAGCTCACCGCTGCCCCCGGGACAGGGGGGCAATGAGCAGTTCTTC. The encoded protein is CASSPLPPGQGGNEQFF. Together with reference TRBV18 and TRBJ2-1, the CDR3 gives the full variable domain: NAGVMQNPRHLVRRRGQEARLRCSPMKGHSHVYWYRQLPEEGLKFMVYLQKENIIDESGMPKERFSAEFPKEGPSILRIQQVVRGDSAAYFCASSPLPPGQGGNEQFFGPGTRLTVL.

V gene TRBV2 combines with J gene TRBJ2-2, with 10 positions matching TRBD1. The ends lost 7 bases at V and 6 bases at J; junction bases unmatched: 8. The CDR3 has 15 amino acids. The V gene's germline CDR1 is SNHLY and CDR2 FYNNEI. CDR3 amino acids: CASTSTGQGAGELFF. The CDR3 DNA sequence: TGTGCCAGCACCTCTACCGGACAGGGGGCCGGGGAGCTGTTTTTT.

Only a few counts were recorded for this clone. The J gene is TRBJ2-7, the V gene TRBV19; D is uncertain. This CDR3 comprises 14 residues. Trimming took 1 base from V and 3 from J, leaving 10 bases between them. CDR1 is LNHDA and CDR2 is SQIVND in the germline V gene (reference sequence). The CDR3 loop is CASSIGAGNYEQYF. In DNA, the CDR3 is TGTGCCAGTAGTATAGGTGCCGGAAACTACGAGCAGTACTTC.

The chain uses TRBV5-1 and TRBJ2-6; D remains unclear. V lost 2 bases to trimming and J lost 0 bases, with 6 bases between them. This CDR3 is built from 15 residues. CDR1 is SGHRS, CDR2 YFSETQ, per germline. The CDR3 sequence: CASSFHSSGANVLTF. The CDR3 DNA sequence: TGCGCCAGCAGCTTTCACAGCTCTGGGGCCAACGTCCTGACTTTC.

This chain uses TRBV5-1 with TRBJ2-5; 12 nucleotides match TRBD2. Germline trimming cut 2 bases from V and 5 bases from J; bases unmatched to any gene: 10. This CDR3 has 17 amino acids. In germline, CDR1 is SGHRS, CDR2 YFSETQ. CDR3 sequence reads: CASSLGLAGSPRETQYF. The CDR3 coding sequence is TGCGCCAGCAGCTTAGGACTAGCGGGATCCCCCCGGGAGACCCAGTACTTC.

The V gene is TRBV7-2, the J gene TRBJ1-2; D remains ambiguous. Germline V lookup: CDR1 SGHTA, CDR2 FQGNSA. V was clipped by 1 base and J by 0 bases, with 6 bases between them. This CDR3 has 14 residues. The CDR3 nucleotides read TGTGCCAGCAGCTTAGGACATTCTAACTATGGCTACACCTTC. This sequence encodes CASSLGHSNYGYTF.

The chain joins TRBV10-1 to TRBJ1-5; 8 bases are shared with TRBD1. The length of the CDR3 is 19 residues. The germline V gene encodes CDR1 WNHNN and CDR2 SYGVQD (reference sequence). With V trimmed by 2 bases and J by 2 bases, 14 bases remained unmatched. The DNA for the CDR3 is TGCGCCAGCAGTGAGCGCAGGGGGCATACCGCAGAGGGCAATCAGCCCCAGCATTTT. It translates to CASSERRGHTAEGNQPQHF.

CDR3 nucleotide sequence: TGTGCCAGCAGCTTAAGCTCGGATGAGCAGTTCTTC. Translated: CASSLSSDEQFF. The chain recombines TRBV7-2 with TRBJ2-1; D remains unclear. V shed 2 bases and J shed 8 bases, with 7 bases lying between them. Germline V gene sequence: CDR1 SGHTA, CDR2 FQGNSA. The CDR3 length is 12 residues.

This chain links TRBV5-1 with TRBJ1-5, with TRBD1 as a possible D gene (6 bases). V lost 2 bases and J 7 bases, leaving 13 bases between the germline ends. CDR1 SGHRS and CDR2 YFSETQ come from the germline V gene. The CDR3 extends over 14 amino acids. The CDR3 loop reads CASSFGAGDQPQHF. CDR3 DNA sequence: TGCGCCAGCAGCTTTGGGGCAGGGGACCAGCCCCAGCATTTT.

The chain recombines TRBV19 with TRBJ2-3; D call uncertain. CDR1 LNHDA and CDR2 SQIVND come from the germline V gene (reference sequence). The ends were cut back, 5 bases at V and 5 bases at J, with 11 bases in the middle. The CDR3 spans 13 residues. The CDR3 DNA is TGTGCCAGTAGTCCCCGGACCCGAGATACGCAGTATTTT. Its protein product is CASSPRTRDTQYF.